Here is one TCR beta chain with its context. The CDR3 loop spans 18 amino acids. Looked up from germline, CDR1 is SGHTS and CDR2 is YDEGEE. V was cut by 7 bases and J by 0 bases, with 25 bases left in between. The assay was immunoSEQ multiplex PCR, and TCRdb's table has in-frame clones only and misses some. This table has 65,000 to 90,000 clones, approximately 88% appearing once. This record comes from a study of blood T cell repertoires in COVID-19. Background on the study: PBMCs, B-cell-depleted T cells, or T cells provided the cDNA or gDNA that made up the material.

V is TRBV5-8 and J is TRBJ1-1, with D possibly matching TRBD1 (6 bases). The TCR comes from a woman older than 75 with acute or convalescent COVID-19. The specimen was peripheral blood. CDR3 DNA: TGTGCCAGCGGCCCTCAGGGGTGGGGGGGAAGGATGAACACTGAAGCTTTCTTT. Translating gives CASGPQGWGGRMNTEAFF.